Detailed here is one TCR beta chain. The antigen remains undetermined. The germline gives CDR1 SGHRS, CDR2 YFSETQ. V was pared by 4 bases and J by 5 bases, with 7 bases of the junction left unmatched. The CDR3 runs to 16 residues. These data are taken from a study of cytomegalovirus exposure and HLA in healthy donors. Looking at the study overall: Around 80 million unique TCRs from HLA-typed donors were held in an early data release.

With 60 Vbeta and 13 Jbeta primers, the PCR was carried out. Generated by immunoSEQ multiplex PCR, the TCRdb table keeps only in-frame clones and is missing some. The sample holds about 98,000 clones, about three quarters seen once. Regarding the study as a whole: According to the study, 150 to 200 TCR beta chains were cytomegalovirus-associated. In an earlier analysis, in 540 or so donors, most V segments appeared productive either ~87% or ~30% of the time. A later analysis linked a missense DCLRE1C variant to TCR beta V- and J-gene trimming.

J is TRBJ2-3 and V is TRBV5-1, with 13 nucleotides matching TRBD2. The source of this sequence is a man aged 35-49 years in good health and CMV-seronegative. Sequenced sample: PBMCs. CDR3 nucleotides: TGCGCCAGCAGCACCCGGACTAGCGGGGGCGGAGATACGCAGTATTTT. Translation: CASSTRTSGGGDTQYF.